These 8 T cell receptor beta chains share one sample of origin, sequenced in a study of blood T cell repertoires in COVID-19. The repertoire was sequenced with immunoSEQ multiplex PCR; TCRdb's copy has only in-frame clones and lacks some. This sample carries some 380,000 clones, around 89% of them seen once, and the ten largest clones take about 6.8%. Input material: peripheral blood. All receptors derive from a man younger than 35 with active or convalescent COVID-19.

J is TRBJ2-7 and V is TRBV4-1, with D possibly being TRBD1 (5 bases). Germline V CDR1 and CDR2: MGHRA, YSYEKL. The V end was cut by 6 bases, the J end by 3 bases, with 12 bases between. The CDR3 consists of 13 residues. The CDR3 spells CASRSQGNYEQYF. CDR3 coding DNA: TGCGCCAGCAGGTCGCAGGGCAACTACGAGCAGTACTTC.

The chain couples TRBV11-2 to TRBJ2-1, with TRBD2 identical over 9 bases. V dropped 3 bases and J dropped 9; count of bases not matched to a gene: 15. The germline V gene encodes CDR1 SGHAT and CDR2 FQNNGV. The CDR3 sequence is 17 residues long. The CDR3 loop reads CASSFRRMAGGFSEQFF. The CDR3 DNA is TGTGCCAGCAGCTTCCGGAGGATGGCGGGAGGGTTCAGTGAGCAGTTCTTC.

V usage is TRBV10-3 and J usage is TRBJ2-7; 8 bases match TRBD1. The CDR3 contains 14 residues. The V segment lost 6 bases and the J segment 0 bases; nucleotides outside the gene matches: 4. The V gene's germline CDR1 is ENHRY and CDR2 SYGVKD. CDR3 DNA: TGTGCCATCAGAGAGACAGGGGTCTCCTACGAGCAGTACTTC. Its protein is CAIRETGVSYEQYF.

The genes are TRBV15 and TRBJ2-1; tentative D call: TRBD2 (6 bases). The CDR3 runs to 16 residues. The V end was cut by 2 bases, the J end by 4 bases, with 15 bases between. Germline V lookup: CDR1 LNHNV, CDR2 YYDKDF (reference sequence). CDR3 sequence reads: CATSRSRQGLYNEQFF. CDR3 nucleotides: TGTGCCACCAGCAGATCGCGTCAGGGACTTTACAATGAGCAGTTCTTC.

This chain joins TRBV28 and TRBJ2-1; TRBD2 agrees at 14 bases. Per germline, CDR1 MDHEN and CDR2 SYDVKM. This CDR3 region has 16 residues. V lost 4 bases to trimming and J lost 7 bases; unmatched junction nucleotides: 6. The CDR3 sequence: CASSSTSGGAGNEQFF. The CDR3 coding sequence is TGTGCCAGCAGTTCGACTAGCGGGGGGGCCGGGAATGAGCAGTTCTTC.

The chain uses TRBV7-2 and TRBJ1-2; 12 bases are a match to TRBD1. The CDR3 is 16 residues long. V shed 0 bases, J shed 5 bases, and the junction held 4 bases outside the gene matches. Germline CDR1 and CDR2: SGHTA and FQGNSA. The CDR3 coding sequence is TGTGCCAGCAGCTTAGCTGGGACAGGGGGCCCTTATGGCTACACCTTC. Its protein product is CASSLAGTGGPYGYTF.

V usage is TRBV19 and J usage is TRBJ2-1; the match to TRBD2 covers 7 bases. The V segment lost 7 bases and the J segment 4 bases; nucleotides outside the gene matches: 19. Per germline, CDR1 LNHDA and CDR2 SQIVND (reference sequence). This CDR3 region has 18 residues. Here the CDR3 DNA reads TGTGCCAGTACCCATGGGCGGCCTGGCGGGGGAGAATACAATGAGCAGTTCTTC. As protein: CASTHGRPGGGEYNEQFF.

V is TRBV6-2 or TRBV6-3 and J is TRBJ2-7; D is perhaps TRBD2 (5 bases). From germline, CDR1 is MNHEY and CDR2 SVGEGT. The CDR3 consists of 13 residues. V dropped 4 bases and J dropped 2 bases, with 9 bases sitting between them. The CDR3 reads CASSSGITYEQYF. The CDR3 coding sequence is TGTGCCAGCAGTTCCGGGATAACCTACGAGCAGTACTTC.